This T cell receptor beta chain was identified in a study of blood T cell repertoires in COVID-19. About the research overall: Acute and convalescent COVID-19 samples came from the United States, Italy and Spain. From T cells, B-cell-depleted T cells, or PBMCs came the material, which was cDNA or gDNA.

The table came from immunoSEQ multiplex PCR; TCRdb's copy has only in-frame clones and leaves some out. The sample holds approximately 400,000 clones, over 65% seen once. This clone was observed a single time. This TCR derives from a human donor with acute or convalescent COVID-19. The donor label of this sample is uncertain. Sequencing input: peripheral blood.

CDR3 region: CASSLSDRESLNYGYTF. The DNA of the CDR3 is TGTGCCAGCAGTCTTTCGGACAGGGAGTCACTTAACTATGGCTACACCTTC. This chain connects TRBV28 to TRBJ1-2, with 8 bases aligning to TRBD1. The V gene's germline CDR1 is MDHEN and CDR2 SYDVKM. After removal of 5 bases from V and 1 base from J, the junction contained 12 bases not matched to a gene. The CDR3 extends over 17 amino acids.